This T cell receptor beta chain was recovered during a study of vaccination effects on CD4 cells after COVID-19. Under the ViraFEST assay, PBMC were stimulated with viral peptide pools so that antigen-specific CD4+ T cells expanded. Sequencing was performed afterwards. The authors isolated CD4+ T cells after around 9 days of culture. Each participant was given two doses of one vaccine (BNT162b2 or mRNA-1273). A word on this clone: The antigen is unknown.

The data were produced by immunoSEQ multiplex PCR, yet TCRdb's version contains in-frame clones alone and is incomplete. The sample records approximately 74,000 clones, 60% to 85% being singletons. The sequences come from CD4+ T cells from PBMCs cultured with HCoV-OC43 spike peptides, collected after COVID-19 vaccination. Sample subset: HCoV-OC43 spike overlapping peptide pool stimulation. The receptor was derived from a human donor who received a COVID-19 vaccine.

CDR3 DNA: TGTGCCAGCAGCTCGGGACTAAACAATGAGCAGTTCTTC. It encodes CASSSGLNNEQFF. The genes are TRBV11-2 and TRBJ2-1; 7 bases are a match to TRBD2. This CDR3 is 13 amino acids long. V lost 4 bases, J lost 5 bases, and 2 bases stayed unmatched. The germline V gene encodes CDR1 SGHAT and CDR2 FQNNGV.